This T cell receptor (beta chain) was captured by sequencing in a study of early T cells in non-severe SARS-CoV-2 infection. Background on the study: Unsorted whole-blood RNA was sequenced in bulk, leaving chains unpaired.

V lost 1 base to trimming and J lost 4 bases, with 7 bases between them. Germline values: CDR1 LNHDA, CDR2 SQIVND (reference sequence). The CDR3 consists of 13 residues. Notes on this clonotype: The antigen remains unidentified.

Findings and limits, study-wide: VDJdb-based annotation leaned toward anti-spike CD8 responses and missed private and CD4 specificities.

The TCR library protocol was used to attach unique molecular identifiers. These identifiers were attached to individual cDNA molecules. TCRdb re-called the 5' RACE reads through MiXCR, storing one row per CDR3 protein. Among fewer than 40,000 distinct CDR3 sequences, roughly 4.9% were seen once, and the ten largest hold approximately 3.5%. Sequenced material: whole blood. The source is an adult who was a healthcare worker with PCR-confirmed SARS-CoV-2 infection or an uninfected control (not recorded which). The J gene is TRBJ1-1, the V gene TRBV19; no clear D. CDR3 region: CASSIGTATEAFF. The DNA for the CDR3 is TGTGCCAGTAGTATAGGCACAGCCACTGAAGCTTTCTTT.